A single T cell receptor beta chain is shown here with its context. Its antigen target is currently unknown. The input lacks base qualities; no much larger clone sits a single base away. The trial excluded patients who had a history of autoimmune disease or who were on systemic immunosuppression. Peripheral blood for TCR sequencing was collected from all dose cohorts at baseline, on cycle 4 day 1, and on cycle 7 day 1. Samples came from an open-label, multicenter, first-in-human phase I dose-escalation trial of ivuxolimab. Adults with locally advanced or metastatic head and neck squamous cell, hepatocellular, melanoma or renal cell carcinoma were enrolled in the trial. Before TCR sequencing, CD4+ T cells and CD8+ T cells were sorted from peripheral blood as separate populations. This record belongs to a study of OX40 agonist ivuxolimab in advanced cancers. Background on the whole study: Ivuxolimab was an agonistic, fully human IgG2 monoclonal antibody directed against OX40 (CD134), a costimulatory receptor. Intravenous ivuxolimab was administered to patients every 2 weeks at six dose levels: 0.01, 0.1, 0.3, 1.5, 3 and 10 mg/kg. Of the roughly 52 dose-escalation patients, hepatocellular carcinoma was present in approximately 20, melanoma in around 15, renal cell carcinoma in 9 and head and neck cancer in 9. In the dose-escalation cohort, approximately 80% of patients were male, and the mean age was approximately 60 years with a range of about 20 to 80. Patients were allowed to have had prior anti-PD-1, anti-PD-L1 or anti-CTLA-4 therapy, and around two fifths of the dose-escalation patients had been treated with checkpoint inhibitors. Partial responses were achieved by three dose-escalation patients, of whom one had hepatocellular carcinoma and two had cutaneous melanoma. The purpose of peripheral TCRbeta sequencing was to test whether ivuxolimab changed TCR sequence diversity and led to clonal T-cell expansion. The paper reports the monotherapy dose-escalation portion (N = 52 patients) of the phase I ivuxolimab trial. Results the study describes overall, beyond this receptor: After ivuxolimab, CD8+ T cells had more expanded clones than CD4+ T cells on average. Low levels of normalized T-cell clonal expansion were also seen in some patients who did not respond. At doses of 0.1 to 3.0 mg/kg, clonal expansion of both CD4+ and CD8+ T cells in blood was seen between baseline and week 6. In the 0.1-3.0 mg/kg groups, partial responders were among the patients with the lowest normalized peripheral clonal expansion, particularly in CD8+ T cells. The antigen specificity of the peripheral T cells that underwent clonal expansion was not determined.

CDR1 LGHNA and CDR2 YNFKEQ were looked up in the germline V gene. Its CDR3 holds 15 amino acids, cysteine through phenylalanine. The read is trimmed to its CDR3 DNA, 45 bases read in frame from base 1. V lost 0 bases and J lost 12 bases, and the count of bases not matched to a germline gene is 13. Genomic DNA was isolated from the sorted cells so that the TCRbeta CDR3 region could be sequenced. The immunoSEQ Assay was used to sequence the TCRbeta CDR3 regions. TCRdb re-hosts the immuneACCESS table, in-frame sequences only. Its copies lack some clones; in the studies checked, an unresolved V gene accounts for under half of them, and the cause for the rest is not known. The sample table records 55,000 to 90,000 clones; 70% to 90% of these occur just once. Together, the top ten hold under 3.5% of the sample.

The TCR sequence derives from an adult with an advanced solid tumor such as melanoma, head and neck, liver or kidney cancer. Here the sequenced sample was CD4+ or CD8+ T cells sorted from blood, taken in a trial of the OX40 agonist ivuxolimab. The chain employs TRBV4-2 and TRBJ1-1, with 7 middle bases fitting TRBD1. Here the CDR3 is given as CASSQEYGQERMSFF. The nucleotide sequence is TGTGCCAGCAGCCAAGAATACGGACAGGAACGGATGTCTTTCTTT.